These 32 T cell receptor beta chains were sequenced from one sample in a study of cytotoxic CD8 clonotypes in ibrutinib-treated CLL (dated by TCRdb to 2020 to 2022). To prepare the library, the immunoSEQ multiplex PCR assay was applied. Imported from immuneACCESS, the table was reduced by TCRdb to in-frame sequences with V and J called. These copies leave out some clones; in studies compared against another copy, an unresolved V gene accounts for under half, and the cause of the remainder is not known. Counted in this sample were 250,000 to 350,000 clones; 76% of them appeared once. Of the sample, roughly 5.7% is held by the ten largest clones. In light of the paper, this sample's time point label describes: progressive disease on ibrutinib. Here the sequenced sample was PBMCs, taken at disease progression, from a patient treated with ibrutinib. The receptors were gathered from a human donor with chronic lymphocytic leukemia.

V is TRBV27 and J is TRBJ1-2; possibly TRBD1 for D (6 bases). Germline CDR1 reads MNHEY; CDR2 reads SMNVEV (reference sequence). The CDR3 sequence is 15 residues long. The V end was cut by 5 bases, the J end by 4 bases, with 17 bases between. The CDR3 reads CASSPRWGGGYGYTF. The CDR3 DNA reads TGTGCCAGCAGTCCCCGGTGGGGAGGGGGCTATGGCTACACCTTC.

This clone was counted once. The rearrangement joins TRBV2 to TRBJ1-5; D gene ambiguous. This CDR3 contains 14 residues. The germline V and J ends were trimmed by 2 bases and 5 bases, with 10 bases remaining between them. Germline CDR1 reads SNHLY; CDR2 reads FYNNEI. CDR3 DNA sequence: TGTGCCAGCAGTGAAATGGGCCTACATCAGCCCCAGCATTTT. It is translated as CASSEMGLHQPQHF.

The V call is TRBV7-2, the J call TRBJ2-5; D is ambiguous. V lost 1 base and J 6 bases, leaving 12 bases between the germline ends. Germline lookup yields CDR1 SGHTA and CDR2 FQGNSA. The CDR3 consists of 14 residues. The CDR3 loop is CASSLDGPAKTQYF. CDR3 DNA: TGTGCCAGCAGCTTAGACGGCCCGGCGAAGACCCAGTACTTC.

This clone was seen only once. This sequence joins TRBV29-1 and TRBJ1-5, with D unresolved. The CDR3 totals 13 residues. Germline V gene data show CDR1 as SQVTM and CDR2 as ANQGSEA. The CDR3 loop is CTPIRFCNQPQHF. CDR3 DNA sequence: TGCACCCCCATAAGGTTTTGCAATCAGCCCCAGCATTTT.

The chain recombines TRBV4-1 with TRBJ2-5; 10 bases align to TRBD1. Germline CDR1 reads MGHRA; CDR2 reads YSYEKL. V trimming: 4 bases; J trimming: 4 bases; junction bases outside the gene matches: 6. The CDR3 loop spans 15 amino acids. CDR3 DNA sequence: TGCGCCAGCAGCCGAGACAGGGGGCCCTCAGAGACCCAGTACTTC. Amino acid sequence: CASSRDRGPSETQYF.

The J gene is TRBJ1-1, the V gene TRBV10-2; D not certain. Germline CDR1 WSHSY, CDR2 SAAADI. Trimming removed 2 bases at V and 2 bases at J, with 6 bases between. This CDR3 has 13 residues. The CDR3 nucleotides read TGCGCCAGCAGTGAGCCCGATAACACTGAAGCTTTCTTT. The encoded protein is CASSEPDNTEAFF.

This chain joins TRBV29-1 and TRBJ2-7, with D perhaps TRBD2 (5 bases). V was clipped by 6 bases and J by 0 bases, with 12 bases between them. The V gene's germline CDR1 is SQVTM and CDR2 ANQGSEA. This CDR3 contains 13 residues. This chain's CDR3 is CSVCGLSSYEQYF. DNA for the CDR3: TGCAGCGTGTGCGGGCTAAGCTCCTACGAGCAGTACTTC.

The V and J genes are TRBV6-1 and TRBJ1-2; D might be TRBD1 (5 bases). The CDR3 has 18 residues. V gave up 2 bases and J gave up 4 bases, with 23 bases separating them. Germline values: CDR1 MNHNS, CDR2 SASEGT. DNA of the CDR3: TGTGCCAGCAGTGAAACCGGAAGGGGTTACAGGAAACGCTATGGCTACACCTTC. Its protein is CASSETGRGYRKRYGYTF.

This clone was observed a few times. The chain couples TRBV10-2 to TRBJ2-1; possible D gene TRBD1, 5 bases. Germline-derived CDR1 and CDR2 are WSHSY and SAAADI. This CDR3 is built from 17 residues. Trimming pared 2 bases from V and 0 bases from J, leaving 14 bases between. For the CDR3, the DNA is TGCGCCAGCAGTGAGGTGGCAGGGTTTCGCTCCTACAATGAGCAGTTCTTC. Amino acid sequence: CASSEVAGFRSYNEQFF.

This chain joins TRBV19 and TRBJ2-7, with 8 nucleotides matching TRBD1. CDR3 length: 13 amino acids. Trimming cost V 5 bases and J 3 bases; bases outside gene matches: 3. Germline loops: CDR1 LNHDA, CDR2 SQIVND (reference sequence). CDR3 region: CASSWDRYYEQYF. The CDR3 bases are TGTGCCAGTAGTTGGGACAGGTACTACGAGCAGTACTTC.

The rearrangement uses TRBV2 and TRBJ1-1; no firm D call. The V gene's germline CDR1 is SNHLY and CDR2 FYNNEI. The CDR3 length is 14 residues. Trimming left V 3 bases short and J 4 bases short, with 12 bases between. The CDR3 bases are TGTGCCAGCAGTGAGACCGCTTGGGGCACTGAAGCTTTCTTT. Amino acids: CASSETAWGTEAFF.

The chain employs TRBV10-3 and TRBJ1-5; D gene uncertain. The V end was cut by 10 bases, the J end by 10 bases, with 8 bases between. The CDR3 sequence is 9 residues long. Looked up from germline, CDR1 is ENHRY and CDR2 is SYGVKD. The DNA for the CDR3 is TGTGCCACCGACTACCCCCAGCATTTT. It codes for CATDYPQHF.

This sequence joins TRBV7-3 and TRBJ2-7, with 9 bases aligning to TRBD2. CDR1 and CDR2 (germline): SGHTA, FQGTGA. The CDR3 spans 15 residues. V was pared by 2 bases and J by 2 bases, with 4 bases of the junction left unmatched. The CDR3 DNA follows: TGTGCCAGCAGCTTAGGGGCTAGCGGGGCCTACGAGCAGTACTTC. Its protein product is CASSLGASGAYEQYF.

This clone was picked up one time. J is TRBJ1-5 and V is TRBV5-6, with D perhaps TRBD1 (5 bases). This CDR3 is 15 amino acids long. Germline V lookup: CDR1 SGHDT, CDR2 YYEEEE. Trimming pared 2 bases from V and 7 bases from J, leaving 16 bases between. CDR3 protein: CASSLRGRMVQPQHF. For the CDR3, the DNA is TGTGCCAGCAGCTTAAGGGGCCGGATGGTACAGCCCCAGCATTTT. Supplemented by reference TRBV5-6 and TRBJ1-5, the full variable domain reads DAGVTQSPTHLIKTRGQQVTLRCSPKSGHDTVSWYQQALGQGPQFIFQYYEEEERQRGNFPDRFSGHQFPNYSSELNVNALLLGDSALYLCASSLRGRMVQPQHFGDGTRLSIL.

The V gene is TRBV5-6, the J gene TRBJ1-1; TRBD1 matches 8 bases. Germline trimming cut 3 bases from V and 1 base from J; bases unmatched to any gene: 14. Looked up from germline, CDR1 is SGHDT and CDR2 is YYEEEE. The CDR3 sequence is 18 residues long. CDR3 in amino acids: CASSSLGVTGGRNTEAFF. CDR3 sequence (DNA): TGTGCCAGCAGCTCTTTGGGGGTAACAGGGGGTAGGAACACTGAAGCTTTCTTT.

This chain uses TRBV5-4 with TRBJ2-2; possibly TRBD2 for D (6 bases). The CDR3 is made up of 15 amino acids. Trimming removed 0 bases from V and 4 bases from J, with 10 bases in between. The V gene's germline CDR1 is SGHNT and CDR2 YYREEE (reference sequence). The CDR3 loop is CASSLGGAATGELFF. CDR3 DNA: TGTGCCAGCAGCTTGGGCGGGGCGGCCACCGGGGAGCTGTTTTTT.

The V call is TRBV29-1, the J call TRBJ1-2; 7 bases line up with TRBD1. The CDR3 length is 15 residues. Looked up from germline, CDR1 is SQVTM and CDR2 is ANQGSEA. The V segment lost 0 bases and the J segment 2 bases; nucleotides outside the gene matches: 6. The CDR3 spells CSVEDRQGKNYGYTF. As DNA, the CDR3 is TGCAGCGTTGAAGATCGACAGGGTAAGAACTATGGCTACACCTTC.

The chain is built from TRBV5-1 and TRBJ1-6; the match to TRBD1 covers 9 bases. After removal of 0 bases from V and 6 bases from J, the junction contained 7 bases not matched to a gene. The CDR3 is made up of 17 amino acids. CDR1 is SGHRS, CDR2 YFSETQ, per germline. The CDR3 DNA reads as TGCGCCAGCAGCTTGGCCACCGGGACAGGGAGTAATTCACCCCTCCACTTT. It translates to CASSLATGTGSNSPLHF.

This clone was detected only once. The chain carries TRBV4-1 and TRBJ2-3; TRBD2 matches at 11 bases. Trimming cost V 1 base and J 4 bases; bases outside gene matches: 7. This CDR3 is built from 17 residues. The germline gives CDR1 MGHRA, CDR2 YSYEKL. The CDR3: CASSQVTSGRAADTQYF. CDR3 sequence (DNA): TGCGCCAGCAGCCAAGTTACTAGCGGGAGAGCAGCAGATACGCAGTATTTT.

This clone was seen more than once but under ten times. The J gene is TRBJ2-1, the V gene TRBV2, with TRBD2 matching 7 bases. CDR1 SNHLY and CDR2 FYNNEI come from the germline V gene. The CDR3 spans 13 residues. The V and J ends lost 4 bases and 14 bases, in that order; junction bases with no gene match: 11. The CDR3 DNA sequence: TGTGCCAGCAGTGCCGGGGACTACGAGCTTGAGTTCTTC. Encoded protein: CASSAGDYELEFF.

V gene TRBV5-4 combines with J gene TRBJ1-4; D not resolved. The ends were cut back, 2 bases at V and 7 bases at J, with 9 bases in the middle. Germline V lookup: CDR1 SGHNT, CDR2 YYREEE (reference sequence). The CDR3 contains 13 residues. CDR3 bases: TGTGCCAGCAGCTTCTTAGGAGGTGAAAAACTGTTTTTT. This translates into CASSFLGGEKLFF.

J is TRBJ1-3 and V is TRBV7-9; D gene uncertain. This CDR3 comprises 14 residues. Germline CDR1 is SEHNR and CDR2 is FQNEAQ (reference sequence). Trimming left V 2 bases short and J 0 bases short, with 5 bases between. CDR3 coding DNA: TGTGCCAGCAGCTTACCCATCTCTGGAAACACCATATATTTT. It is translated as CASSLPISGNTIYF. The full variable domain, its missing parts supplied by reference TRBV7-9 and TRBJ1-3, is DTGVSQNPRHKITKRGQNVTFRCDPISEHNRLYWYRQTLGQGPEFLTYFQNEAQLEKSRLLSDRFSAERPKGSFSTLEIQRTEQGDSAMYLCASSLPISGNTIYFGEGSWLTVV.

The chain is built from TRBV5-1 and TRBJ1-5; TRBD1 is a possible D gene (5 bases). This CDR3 comprises 15 residues. Germline assignment: CDR1 SGHRS and CDR2 YFSETQ. The V and J ends lost 7 bases and 3 bases respectively, with 17 bases between them. The DNA of the CDR3 is TGCGCCAGCTCCCCGCGGGGGAGCCCCAATCAGCCCCAGCATTTT. This sequence encodes CASSPRGSPNQPQHF.

This chain links TRBV25-1 with TRBJ2-3, with D perhaps TRBD2 (6 bases). Trimming stripped 5 bases from V and 4 bases from J, with 10 bases between. CDR3 size: 13 residues. Germline CDR1 is MGHDK and CDR2 is SYGVNS. Here the CDR3 DNA reads TGTGCCAGCAGTTATACTAGCCCAGATACGCAGTATTTT. Amino acid sequence: CASSYTSPDTQYF.

The chain couples TRBV6-8 to TRBJ1-5; 8 bases map to TRBD1. The CDR3 loop spans 17 amino acids. V shed 6 bases and J 2 bases; nucleotides not matched to a gene: 12. CDR1 is MNHGY, CDR2 SAAAGT, per germline. The CDR3 loop is CASRTATGDLGNQPQHF. The CDR3 DNA reads as TGTGCCAGCAGGACCGCGACAGGGGATCTCGGCAATCAGCCCCAGCATTTT.

V gene TRBV29-1 combines with J gene TRBJ2-2, with D unclear. V lost 4 bases to trimming and J lost 5 bases, with 8 bases between them. CDR1 is SQVTM, CDR2 ANQGSEA, per germline. The CDR3 totals 12 residues. CDR3 region: CSVGKGTGELFF. The DNA of the CDR3 is TGCAGCGTTGGGAAGGGAACCGGGGAGCTGTTTTTT.

The rearrangement joins TRBV5-4 to TRBJ2-3; D possibly corresponds to TRBD2 (5 bases). This CDR3 comprises 15 residues. The V gene's germline CDR1 is SGHNT and CDR2 YYREEE (reference sequence). V was trimmed by 1 base and J by 8 bases, leaving 17 bases between them. In nucleotides, the CDR3 is TGTGCCAGCAGCTTGTTTTCGAGGGCCCTTGGTACGCAGTATTTT. Its translation is CASSLFSRALGTQYF.

The chain is built from TRBV6-1 and TRBJ2-5; D gene uncertain. The V and J ends lost 4 bases and 4 bases respectively, with 13 bases between them. The CDR3 length is 14 residues. Germline V CDR1 and CDR2: MNHNS, SASEGT. CDR3 amino acids: CASSARFWGETQYF. In DNA, the CDR3 is TGTGCCAGCAGTGCTAGGTTCTGGGGAGAGACCCAGTACTTC.

The chain joins TRBV6-5 to TRBJ2-2; 15 positions agree with TRBD2. This CDR3 is built from 13 residues. Germline V CDR1 and CDR2: MNHEY, SVGAGI. V was pared by 8 bases and J by 15 bases, with 7 bases of the junction left unmatched. The CDR3 protein is CASGLAGGHIVFF. CDR3 DNA sequence: TGTGCCAGCGGACTAGCGGGGGGGCATATAGTGTTTTTT.

This sequence joins TRBV27 and TRBJ2-7; TRBD2 is a possible D gene (6 bases). Germline-derived CDR1 and CDR2 are MNHEY and SMNVEV (reference sequence). CDR3 size: 14 residues. Between the trimmed V and J ends, which lost 8 bases and 0 bases, there was a span of 14 bases. Here the CDR3 DNA reads TGTGCCAGCGGGCGCCTAGCGCGCTCCTACGAGCAGTACTTC. Translated, it gives CASGRLARSYEQYF.

The genes are TRBV28 and TRBJ1-5; perhaps TRBD1 as D (5 bases). Germline values: CDR1 MDHEN, CDR2 SYDVKM. The CDR3 runs 14 residues. V was shortened by 6 bases and J by 3 bases, with 12 bases between the two germline ends. CDR3 sequence: CASRMDTFNQPQHF. CDR3 nucleotide sequence: TGTGCCAGCAGGATGGACACCTTCAATCAGCCCCAGCATTTT.

The CDR3, as DNA: TGTGCCAGCAGCTCTCCGTTCCAAGAGACCCAGTACTTC. Translating it yields CASSSPFQETQYF. The chain carries TRBV5-6 and TRBJ2-5, with no clear D. The CDR3 spans 13 residues. Trimming took off 3 bases at V and 1 base at J, with 7 bases between the two ends. CDR1 and CDR2 (germline): SGHDT, YYEEEE.